This T cell receptor beta chain was captured in a study of blood T cell repertoires in COVID-19. Whole-study context: Acute and convalescent COVID-19 specimens originated in the United States, Italy and Spain. PBMCs, B-cell-depleted T cells, or T cells were the source of the cDNA or gDNA that made up the material.

The age range of participants was about 18 to 89 years, with residence in more than 20 US areas. Symptom resolution, clearance, or two negative PCRs marked donors in Cohort 3 as recovered. Sequencing was performed with immunoSEQ multiplex PCR; in TCRdb, only in-frame clones are kept and a portion is missing. The profile covers 450,000 to 500,000 clones, with about nine tenths appearing a single time and roughly 0.7% taken by the ten largest. This clone was seen once. The TCR originated in a woman between 18 and 29 years old who had recovered from COVID-19. The specimen was PBMCs or T cells enriched from blood (not recorded which).

The DNA for the CDR3 is TGTGCCAGCAGCCTTACTGGGACAGGGTATGAAAAACTGTTTTTT. It is translated as CASSLTGTGYEKLFF. The genes are TRBV4-2 and TRBJ1-4; 9 nucleotides match TRBD1. The junction had 6 bases not matched to a gene; V was cut back by 4 bases and J by 6 bases. The CDR3 totals 15 residues. The germline CDR1 and CDR2 sequences are LGHNA and YNFKEQ.